This TCR beta chain came from a study of T cells in Graves' hyperthyroidism and ophthalmopathy. This clonotype was detected ten times or more. In making diagnoses, clinical symptoms, serum thyroxine and TRAb, thyroid ultrasound and orbital computed tomography were all used. It was RNA transcripts that yielded the amplified TCR beta CDR3 regions. During a first-round RT-PCR of the TCR CDR3, the HTBI primer set was used. TCRdb fed the multiplex PCR reads into MiXCR, producing one record per CDR3 protein. The sample records about 580,000 distinct CDR3 sequences, just over 45% being singletons. Germline lookup yields CDR1 MNHEY and CDR2 SVGAGI. V dropped 2 bases and J dropped 3 bases, with 7 bases sitting between them. This CDR3 has 13 residues.

The sequence came from a woman aged 18-30 years with Graves' hyperthyroidism. The rearrangement uses TRBV6-5 and TRBJ2-5, with a weak D call TRBD2 (5 bases). Specimen: peripheral blood or thyroid tissue (not recorded which). CDR3 region: CASSYRAEETQYF. CDR3 bases: TGTGCCAGCAGTTACAGAGCGGAAGAGACCCAGTACTTC.